One and the same sample provided the 6 T cell receptor beta chains below, sequenced in a study of control samples from healthy donors and cancer patients. Only in-frame clones appear in the TCRdb table, and some are missing; sequencing was by immunoSEQ multiplex PCR. The table includes around 140,000 clones, about 90% detected once. Sequencing was performed on blood. These receptors were collected from a man aged 30 to 45 in good health.

The V call is TRBV5-1, the J call TRBJ1-2, with D perhaps TRBD1 (5 bases). The CDR3 sequence is 15 residues long. Germline V lookup: CDR1 SGHRS, CDR2 YFSETQ. V was shortened by 0 bases and J by 0 bases, with 9 bases between the two germline ends. The chain's CDR3 is CASSLGDRANYGYTF. The CDR3 DNA sequence: TGCGCCAGCAGCTTGGGGGACCGAGCTAACTATGGCTACACCTTC.

A few counts support this clone. The genes are TRBV19 and TRBJ2-5; 9 nucleotides agree with TRBD1. V trimming: 3 bases; J trimming: 2 bases; junction bases outside the gene matches: 1. Germline CDR1 is LNHDA and CDR2 is SQIVND (reference sequence). CDR3 size: 14 residues. The CDR3 DNA is TGTGCCAGTAGTATCGGGACAGGGCAAGAGACCCAGTACTTC. It translates to CASSIGTGQETQYF.

The chain employs TRBV5-1 and TRBJ2-3, with TRBD1 as a possible D gene (6 bases). The CDR3 totals 14 residues. Trimming left V 2 bases short and J 2 bases short, with 9 bases between. Germline CDR1 and CDR2: SGHRS and YFSETQ. For the CDR3, the DNA is TGCGCCAGCAGCTTCGGGACAATCACAGATACGCAGTATTTT. Protein sequence: CASSFGTITDTQYF. Looking up the rest from reference TRBV5-1 and TRBJ2-3 gives the full variable domain: KAGVTQTPRYLIKTRGQQVTLSCSPISGHRSVSWYQQTPGQGLQFLFEYFSETQRNKGNFPGRFSGRQFSNSRSEMNVSTLELGDSALYLCASSFGTITDTQYFGPGTRLTVL.

V and J are TRBV6-4 and TRBJ2-2; TRBD2 agrees at 11 bases. Trimming took 2 bases from V and 3 from J; bases not matched to a gene: 2. Germline loops: CDR1 MRHNA, CDR2 SNTAGT. CDR3 length equals 16 residues. In DNA, the CDR3 is TGTGCCAGCAGTGACACTAGCGGGGGTGACACCGGGGAGCTGTTTTTT. It yields the protein CASSDTSGGDTGELFF.

The rearrangement joins TRBV9 to TRBJ2-2; 14 bases match TRBD2. This CDR3 region has 18 residues. Germline assignment: CDR1 SGDLS and CDR2 YYNGEE. Trimming cost V 0 bases and J 7 bases; bases outside gene matches: 8. The DNA of the CDR3 is TGTGCCAGCAGCGTAGGAGTGGGACTAGCGGGGGAACTCGGGGAGCTGTTTTTT. This gives the protein CASSVGVGLAGELGELFF.

This chain links TRBV27 with TRBJ1-2; D is perhaps TRBD1 (6 bases). V lost 8 bases to trimming and J lost 4 bases, with 20 bases between them. This CDR3 has 15 residues. Germline assignment: CDR1 MNHEY and CDR2 SMNVEV (reference sequence). This CDR3 reads CASSGAGQNLYGYTF. In DNA form, the CDR3 reads TGTGCCAGCTCGGGGGCGGGGCAGAATCTCTATGGCTACACCTTC.